The clone carrying this T cell receptor beta chain was seen ten or more times. Its matching antigen is unknown. The sample is drawn from a study of neurological immune-mediated disorders. Findings and limits, study-wide: The absence of shared CDR3 amino acid sequences among expanded clones across subjects suggests private repertoires in all groups.

Every sequencing run drew on 15-18 subjects and yielded over 200 million TCR-beta sequences. TCRdb reprocessed the 5' RACE reads with MiXCR, giving one entry per CDR3 protein. Of tens of thousands of distinct CDR3 sequences in the sample, roughly 3.2% were seen once. Time point denoted: longitudinal time-point 1 (baseline). This CDR3 is 15 amino acids long. Germline V gene data show CDR1 as DFQATT and CDR2 as SNEGSKA (reference sequence). V was pared by 6 bases and J by 3 bases, with 12 bases of the junction left unmatched. This receptor was obtained from an older woman with multiple sclerosis. The rearrangement joins TRBV20-1 to TRBJ2-5, with 8 bases matching TRBD2. Sequencing input: PBMCs. CDR3 amino acids: CSARRDGGAKETQYF. The CDR3 coding sequence is TGCAGTGCCCGGCGGGACGGGGGGGCCAAAGAGACCCAGTACTTC.